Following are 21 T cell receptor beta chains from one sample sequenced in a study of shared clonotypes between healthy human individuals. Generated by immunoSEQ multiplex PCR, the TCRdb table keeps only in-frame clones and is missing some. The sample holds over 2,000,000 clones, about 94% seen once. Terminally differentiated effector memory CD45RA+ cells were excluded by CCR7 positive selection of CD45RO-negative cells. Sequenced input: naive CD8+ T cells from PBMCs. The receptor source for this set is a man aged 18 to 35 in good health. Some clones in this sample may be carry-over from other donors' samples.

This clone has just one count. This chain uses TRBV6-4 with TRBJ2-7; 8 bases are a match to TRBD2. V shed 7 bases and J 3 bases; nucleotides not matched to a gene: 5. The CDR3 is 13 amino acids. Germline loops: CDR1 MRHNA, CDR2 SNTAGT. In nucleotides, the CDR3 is TGTGCCAGCACGGGGGGGTCCGGCTACGAGCAGTACTTC. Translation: CASTGGSGYEQYF.

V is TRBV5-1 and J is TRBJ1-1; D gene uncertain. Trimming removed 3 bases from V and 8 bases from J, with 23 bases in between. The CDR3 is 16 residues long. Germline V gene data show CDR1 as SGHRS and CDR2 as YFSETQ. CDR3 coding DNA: TGCGCCAGCAGCTCCATACGGGAAACTCTCCGCGGGGAAGCTTTCTTT. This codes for CASSSIRETLRGEAFF.

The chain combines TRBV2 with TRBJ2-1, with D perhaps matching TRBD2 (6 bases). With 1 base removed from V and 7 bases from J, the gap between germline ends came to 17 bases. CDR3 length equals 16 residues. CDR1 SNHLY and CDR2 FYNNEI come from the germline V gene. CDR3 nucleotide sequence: TGTGCCAGCAGTGAAGGTTCGGGAGAAGCTGGAAATGAGCAGTTCTTC. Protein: CASSEGSGEAGNEQFF.

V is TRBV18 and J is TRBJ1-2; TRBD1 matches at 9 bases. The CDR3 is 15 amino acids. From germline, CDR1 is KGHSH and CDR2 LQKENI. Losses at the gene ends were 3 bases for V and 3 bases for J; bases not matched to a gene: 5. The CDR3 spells CASSPDRGLDYGYTF. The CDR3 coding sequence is TGTGCCAGCTCACCGGACAGGGGATTAGACTATGGCTACACCTTC.

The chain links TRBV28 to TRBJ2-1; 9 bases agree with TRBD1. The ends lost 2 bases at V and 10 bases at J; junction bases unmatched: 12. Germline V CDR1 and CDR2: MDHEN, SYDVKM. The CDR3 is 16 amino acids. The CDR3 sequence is CASSLPGTGYPQEQFF. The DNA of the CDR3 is TGTGCCAGCAGTTTACCCGGGACAGGGTACCCTCAGGAGCAGTTCTTC. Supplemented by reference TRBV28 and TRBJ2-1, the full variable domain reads DVKVTQSSRYLVKRTGEKVFLECVQDMDHENMFWYRQDPGLGLRLIYFSYDVKMKEKGDIPEGYSVSREKKERFSLILESASTNQTSMYLCASSLPGTGYPQEQFFGPGTRLTVL.

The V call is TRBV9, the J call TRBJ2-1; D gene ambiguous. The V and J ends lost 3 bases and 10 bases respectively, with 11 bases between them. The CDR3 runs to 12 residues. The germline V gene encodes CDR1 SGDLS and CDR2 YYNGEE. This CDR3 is CASSDRAFEQFF. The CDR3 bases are TGTGCCAGCAGCGACCGCGCGTTCGAGCAGTTCTTC.

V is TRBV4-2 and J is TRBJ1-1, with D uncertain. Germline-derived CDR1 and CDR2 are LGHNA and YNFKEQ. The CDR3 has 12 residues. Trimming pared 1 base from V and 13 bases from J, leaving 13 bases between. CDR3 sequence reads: CASSQGAGSRFF. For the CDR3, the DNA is TGTGCCAGCAGCCAAGGGGCAGGTTCACGTTTCTTT.

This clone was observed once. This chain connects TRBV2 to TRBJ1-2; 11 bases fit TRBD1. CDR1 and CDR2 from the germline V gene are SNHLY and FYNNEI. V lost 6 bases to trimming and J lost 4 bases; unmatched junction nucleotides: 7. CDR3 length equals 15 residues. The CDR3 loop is CASSQGTGGFYGYTF. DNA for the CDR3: TGTGCCAGCAGCCAGGGGACAGGGGGATTCTATGGCTACACCTTC. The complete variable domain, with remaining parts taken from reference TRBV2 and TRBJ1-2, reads EPEVTQTPSHQVTQMGQEVILRCVPISNHLYFYWYRQILGQKVEFLVSFYNNEISEKSEIFDDQFSVERPDGSNFTLKIRSTKLEDSAMYFCASSQGTGGFYGYTFGSGTRLTVV.

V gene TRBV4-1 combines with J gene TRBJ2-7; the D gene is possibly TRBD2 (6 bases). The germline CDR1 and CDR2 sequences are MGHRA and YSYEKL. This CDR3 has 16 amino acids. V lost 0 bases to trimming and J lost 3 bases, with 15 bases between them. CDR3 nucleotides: TGCGCCAGCAGCCAAGATCCTAGCGAGACATACTACGAGCAGTACTTC. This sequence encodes CASSQDPSETYYEQYF.

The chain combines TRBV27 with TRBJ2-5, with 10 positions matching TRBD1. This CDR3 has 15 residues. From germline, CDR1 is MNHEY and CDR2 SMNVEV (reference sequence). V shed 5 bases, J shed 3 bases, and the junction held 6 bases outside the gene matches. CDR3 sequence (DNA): TGTGCCAGCAGTCCCACGACAGGGGGCGAAGAGACCCAGTACTTC. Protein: CASSPTTGGEETQYF.

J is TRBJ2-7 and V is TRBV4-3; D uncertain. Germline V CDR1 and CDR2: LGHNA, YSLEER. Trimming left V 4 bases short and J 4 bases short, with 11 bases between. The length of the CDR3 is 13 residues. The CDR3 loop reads CASSPGDGYEQYF. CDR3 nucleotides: TGCGCCAGCAGCCCCGGAGATGGGTACGAGCAGTACTTC.

Here the CDR3 reads CASSLGQGARNEQFF. The CDR3 DNA is TGTGCCAGCAGCTTGGGTCAGGGGGCGCGGAATGAGCAGTTCTTC. The V gene is TRBV5-4, the J gene TRBJ2-1; 8 positions match TRBD1. V trimming: 0 bases; J trimming: 7 bases; junction bases outside the gene matches: 6. The CDR3 extends over 15 amino acids. Germline V gene lookup returns CDR1 SGHNT and CDR2 YYREEE (reference sequence).

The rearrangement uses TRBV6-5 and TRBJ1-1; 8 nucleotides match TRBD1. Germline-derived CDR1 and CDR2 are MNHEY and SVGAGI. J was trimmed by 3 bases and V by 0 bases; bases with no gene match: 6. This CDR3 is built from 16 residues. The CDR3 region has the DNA TGTGCCAGCAGTTACTCATGGACAGGGACGGACACTGAAGCTTTCTTT. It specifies CASSYSWTGTDTEAFF.

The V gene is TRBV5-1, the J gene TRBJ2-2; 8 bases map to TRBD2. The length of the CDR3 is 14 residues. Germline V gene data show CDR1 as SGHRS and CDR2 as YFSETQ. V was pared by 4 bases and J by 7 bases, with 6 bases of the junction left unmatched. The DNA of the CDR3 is TGCGCCAGCAGCGACGGGAGGGCCGGCGGGGAGCTGTTTTTT. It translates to CASSDGRAGGELFF. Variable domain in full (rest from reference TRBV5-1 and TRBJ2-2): KAGVTQTPRYLIKTRGQQVTLSCSPISGHRSVSWYQQTPGQGLQFLFEYFSETQRNKGNFPGRFSGRQFSNSRSEMNVSTLELGDSALYLCASSDGRAGGELFFGEGSRLTVL.

The CDR3 region has the DNA TGCGCCAGCAGCCAAGATACACCCGTCCGCCAAGAGACCCAGTACTTC. This sequence encodes CASSQDTPVRQETQYF. This rearrangement joins TRBV4-3 to TRBJ2-5, with unresolved D. Germline V CDR1 and CDR2: LGHNA, YSLEER. This CDR3 has 16 residues. Trimming cost V 0 bases and J 1 base, with 12 bases left between them.

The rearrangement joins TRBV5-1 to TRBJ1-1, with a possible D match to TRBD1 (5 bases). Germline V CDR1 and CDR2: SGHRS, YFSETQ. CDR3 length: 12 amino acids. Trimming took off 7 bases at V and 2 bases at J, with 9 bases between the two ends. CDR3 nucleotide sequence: TGCGCCAGCTGGGGCACAAACACTGAAGCTTTCTTT. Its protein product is CASWGTNTEAFF.

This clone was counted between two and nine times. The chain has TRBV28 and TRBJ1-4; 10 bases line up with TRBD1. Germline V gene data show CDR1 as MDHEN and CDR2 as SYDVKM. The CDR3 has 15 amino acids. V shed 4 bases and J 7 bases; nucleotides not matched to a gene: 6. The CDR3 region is CASSYTGTGAEKLFF. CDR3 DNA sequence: TGTGCCAGCAGTTATACCGGGACAGGGGCTGAAAAACTGTTTTTT.

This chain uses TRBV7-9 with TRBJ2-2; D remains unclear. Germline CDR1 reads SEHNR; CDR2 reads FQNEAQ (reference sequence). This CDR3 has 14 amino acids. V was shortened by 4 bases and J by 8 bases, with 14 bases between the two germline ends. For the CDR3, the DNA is TGTGCCAGCAGCTCCTTTATATTGGGGGGGGAGCTGTTTTTT. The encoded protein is CASSSFILGGELFF. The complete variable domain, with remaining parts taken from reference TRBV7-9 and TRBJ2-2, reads DTGVSQNPRHKITKRGQNVTFRCDPISEHNRLYWYRQTLGQGPEFLTYFQNEAQLEKSRLLSDRFSAERPKGSFSTLEIQRTEQGDSAMYLCASSSFILGGELFFGEGSRLTVL.

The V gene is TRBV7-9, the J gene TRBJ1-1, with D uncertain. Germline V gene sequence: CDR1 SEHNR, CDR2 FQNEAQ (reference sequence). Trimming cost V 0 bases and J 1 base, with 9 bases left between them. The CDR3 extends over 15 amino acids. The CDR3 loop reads CASSLALDPNTEAFF. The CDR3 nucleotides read TGTGCCAGCAGCTTAGCGTTGGATCCGAACACTGAAGCTTTCTTT. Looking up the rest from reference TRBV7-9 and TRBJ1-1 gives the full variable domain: DTGVSQNPRHKITKRGQNVTFRCDPISEHNRLYWYRQTLGQGPEFLTYFQNEAQLEKSRLLSDRFSAERPKGSFSTLEIQRTEQGDSAMYLCASSLALDPNTEAFFGQGTRLTVV.

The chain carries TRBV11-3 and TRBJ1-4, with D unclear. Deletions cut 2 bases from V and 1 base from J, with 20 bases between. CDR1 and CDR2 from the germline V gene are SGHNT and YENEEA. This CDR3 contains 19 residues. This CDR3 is CASSLSRGWGLVTNEKLFF. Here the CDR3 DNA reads TGTGCCAGCAGCTTAAGCAGAGGGTGGGGTTTGGTAACTAATGAAAAACTGTTTTTT. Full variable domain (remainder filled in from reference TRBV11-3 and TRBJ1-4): EAGVVQSPRYKIIEKKQPVAFWCNPISGHNTLYWYLQNLGQGPELLIRYENEEAVDDSQLPKDRFSAERLKGVDSTLKIQPAELGDSAVYLCASSLSRGWGLVTNEKLFFGSGTQLSVL.

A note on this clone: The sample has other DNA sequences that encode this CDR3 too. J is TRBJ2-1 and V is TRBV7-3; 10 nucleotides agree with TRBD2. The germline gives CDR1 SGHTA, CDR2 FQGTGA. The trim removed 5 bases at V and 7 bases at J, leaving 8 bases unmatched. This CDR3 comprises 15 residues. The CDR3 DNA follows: TGTGCCAGCAGCCTCTTAGCGGGAGGAGGTAATGAGCAGTTCTTC. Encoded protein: CASSLLAGGGNEQFF.